This is a list of T cell receptor beta chains from one sample in a study of siplizumab effects on memory and regulatory T cells. Clones were sequenced by immunoSEQ multiplex PCR, and TCRdb holds only the in-frame ones, with some missing. The sample contains about 6,500 clones, approximately 60% of which appear only once. Sequenced input: effector memory CD8+ T cells sorted from blood. The source is a human donor in good health. The CDR3 runs from the conserved cysteine through the conserved F or W. The order of the fields is CDR3 length, J gene, D gene, clone size, V gene, CDR3 protein, CDR3 DNA. A D gene is named only where the DNA matches it firmly. Some rows have no size entry. The others give once, few or many, or a class for an expanded clone.

>13|TRBJ2-7|TRBD1|.|TRBV10-3
CAIRDRGDYEQYF
TGTGCCATCAGAGACAGGGGGGACTACGAGCAGTACTTC
>13|TRBJ1-1|.|.|TRBV7-9
CASSFMGHTEAFF
TGTGCCAGCAGCTTCATGGGGCACACTGAAGCTTTCTTT
>13|TRBJ2-5|.|few|TRBV18
CASSPFGEETQYF
TGTGCCAGCTCACCCTTCGGGGAAGAGACCCAGTACTTC
>15|TRBJ1-1|.|.|TRBV5-4
CASSLVGGQNTEAFF
TGTGCCAGCAGCTTGGTTGGGGGGCAGAACACTGAAGCTTTCTTT
>16|TRBJ1-1|TRBD1|.|TRBV28
CASSHRTGDSTLEAFF
TGTGCCAGCAGCCATCGGACAGGGGACAGTACATTGGAAGCTTTCTTT
>14|TRBJ2-7|TRBD2|few|TRBV19
CASSGTSGGSEQYF
TGTGCCAGTAGTGGGACTAGCGGGGGGTCCGAGCAGTACTTC
>15|TRBJ1-2|.|few|TRBV7-7
CASSLSGESMHGYTF
TGTGCCAGCAGCTTATCGGGGGAGAGTATGCATGGCTACACCTTC
>11|TRBJ2-7|.|large|TRBV28
CASSLDGEQYF
TGTGCCAGCAGTTTAGATGGCGAGCAGTACTTC
>16|TRBJ2-3|.|.|TRBV19
CASSIHPSAYTDTQYF
TGTGCCAGTAGTATTCACCCGTCGGCCTACACAGATACGCAGTATTTT
>15|TRBJ2-3|TRBD2|few|TRBV10-3
CAISETSGYTDTQYF
TGTGCCATCAGCGAAACTAGCGGTTACACAGATACGCAGTATTTT